One sample yielded the 27 T cell receptor beta chains listed below, sequenced in a study of beta chain features in type 1 diabetes. The isolated RNA, all of it, was reverse transcribed, so expressed TCRB transcripts were what got sequenced. Clones were sequenced by immunoSEQ multiplex PCR, and TCRdb holds only the in-frame ones, with some missing. The sample has 250,000 to 350,000 clones, approximately 15% seen once. These receptors have no known antigen. The study's findings and limits: Among patients with Type 1 diabetes, TCRB CDR3s were moderately but significantly shorter in every one of the four CD4+ subsets.

Specimen: naive CD4+ T cells from blood. Receptors originate from a man aged 18 to 29 with type 1 diabetes.

The rearrangement links TRBV2 to TRBJ1-1, with TRBD1 as a possible D gene (5 bases). V shed 7 bases and J shed 0 bases, with 12 bases lying between them. This CDR3 comprises 14 residues. Germline CDR1 SNHLY, CDR2 FYNNEI. For the CDR3, the DNA is TGTGCCAGCACGCCGGGGGTCATGAACACTGAAGCTTTCTTT. Protein sequence: CASTPGVMNTEAFF.

The chain uses TRBV7-2 and TRBJ2-7; TRBD2 might be the D (5 bases). The CDR3 runs to 16 residues. V was shortened by 5 bases and J by 0 bases, with 17 bases between the two germline ends. Germline CDR1 and CDR2: SGHTA and FQGNSA. In DNA form, the CDR3 reads TGTGCCAGCAGCCCGACCCTCACGGGGAGCTCCTACGAGCAGTACTTC. Its protein product is CASSPTLTGSSYEQYF.

This clone was found a few times. The chain has TRBV29-1 and TRBJ2-7; 11 positions agree with TRBD2. The ends lost 7 bases at V and 3 bases at J; junction bases unmatched: 5. The CDR3 has 13 residues. The germline V gene encodes CDR1 SQVTM and CDR2 ANQGSEA. For the CDR3, the DNA is TGCAGCGCGAGACTAGCGGGATTCTACGAGCAGTACTTC. Amino acids: CSARLAGFYEQYF.

This chain uses TRBV30 with TRBJ2-7; 7 nucleotides line up with TRBD1. The CDR3 is 13 residues long. Germline CDR1 GTSNPN, CDR2 SVGIG (reference sequence). Germline trimming cut 3 bases from V and 6 bases from J; bases unmatched to any gene: 8. CDR3 protein: CAWRGQGVSEQYF. CDR3 in DNA: TGTGCCTGGAGGGGGCAGGGGGTAAGCGAGCAGTACTTC. The complete variable domain, with remaining parts taken from reference TRBV30 and TRBJ2-7, reads SQTIHQWPATLVQPVGSPLSLECTVEGTSNPNLYWYRQAAGRGLQLLFYSVGIGQISSEVPQNLSASRPQDRQFILSSKKLLLSDSGFYLCAWRGQGVSEQYFGPGTRLTVT.

The chain joins TRBV29-1 to TRBJ1-1; D remains unclear. The germline gives CDR1 SQVTM, CDR2 ANQGSEA. The CDR3 consists of 13 residues. V gave up 4 bases and J gave up 0 bases, with 9 bases separating them. The DNA of the CDR3 is TGCAGCGTTGTACTCCTAATGAACACTGAAGCTTTCTTT. It specifies CSVVLLMNTEAFF.

V usage is TRBV21-1 and J usage is TRBJ2-7; TRBD1, as called in the table, went unchecked against the DNA. TRBV21-1 is a listed pseudogene. The CDR3 sequence is 17 residues long. The CDR3 protein is CASSKGRGTGLTYEQYF. CDR3 in DNA: TGTGCCAGCAGCAAAGGTCGGGGGACAGGGCTCACCTACGAGCAGTACTTC.

This clone was found a few times. The rearrangement joins TRBV10-2 to TRBJ2-7; TRBD1 aligns across 10 bases. The CDR3 has 14 amino acids. Per germline, CDR1 WSHSY and CDR2 SAAADI. V trimming: 7 bases; J trimming: 7 bases; junction bases outside the gene matches: 10. The CDR3 sequence: CASNNRQGAREQYF. The DNA for the CDR3 is TGCGCCAGCAATAACCGACAGGGGGCAAGGGAGCAGTACTTC.

The V call is TRBV30, the J call TRBJ1-4; 10 bases are a match to TRBD1. The ends lost 5 bases at V and 7 bases at J; junction bases unmatched: 4. Germline V gives CDR1 GTSNPN, CDR2 SVGIG (reference sequence). The CDR3 is 13 amino acids. The CDR3 coding sequence is TGTGCCTGGGGACAGGGGGTGGGTGAAAAACTGTTTTTT. Translated: CAWGQGVGEKLFF.

This clone was counted between two and nine times. CDR3 in amino acids: CASSPHRARVGTEAFF. As DNA, the CDR3 is TGTGCCAGCAGCCCCCATAGGGCCAGGGTTGGCACTGAAGCTTTCTTT. The genes are TRBV7-9 and TRBJ1-1; maybe TRBD1 (5 bases). The V gene lost 5 bases and the J gene lost 4 bases, with 20 bases spanning the gap. Germline V CDR1 and CDR2: SEHNR, FQNEAQ (reference sequence). The CDR3 sequence is 16 residues long.

This clone turned up a few times. The V call is TRBV29-1, the J call TRBJ1-2; D is undetermined. This CDR3 contains 12 residues. V was cut by 4 bases and J by 1 base, with 7 bases left in between. Germline CDR1 reads SQVTM; CDR2 reads ANQGSEA. The CDR3 DNA reads as TGCAGCGTTGCCAGTCTTAACTATGGCTACACCTTC. Translating it yields CSVASLNYGYTF.

The rearrangement joins TRBV2 to TRBJ2-3; the D gene is possibly TRBD1 (6 bases). Germline loops: CDR1 SNHLY, CDR2 FYNNEI. The V end lost 2 bases, the J end lost 3 bases, and 15 bases lay between the germline ends. The CDR3 is 16 amino acids. The CDR3 DNA sequence: TGTGCCAGCAGTGAACGGCTAGCTAGGGGGACAGATACGCAGTATTTT. The encoded protein is CASSERLARGTDTQYF. Drawing the rest from reference TRBV2 and TRBJ2-3, the complete variable domain is EPEVTQTPSHQVTQMGQEVILRCVPISNHLYFYWYRQILGQKVEFLVSFYNNEISEKSEIFDDQFSVERPDGSNFTLKIRSTKLEDSAMYFCASSERLARGTDTQYFGPGTRLTVL.

The gene calls are TRBV15 and TRBJ1-5, with 8 bases lining up with TRBD1. The germline V gene encodes CDR1 LNHNV and CDR2 YYDKDF (reference sequence). Germline trimming cut 8 bases from V and 4 bases from J; bases unmatched to any gene: 10. The CDR3 runs to 15 residues. This CDR3 reads CATGTGSKGNQPQHF. Here the CDR3 DNA reads TGTGCCACCGGGACAGGCTCGAAGGGGAATCAGCCCCAGCATTTT.

This clone was counted between two and nine times. The chain uses TRBV5-1 and TRBJ2-1, with 9 bases aligning to TRBD2. The CDR3 extends over 15 amino acids. The germline CDR1 and CDR2 sequences are SGHRS and YFSETQ. V lost 4 bases to trimming and J lost 6 bases; unmatched junction nucleotides: 8. The CDR3 nucleotides read TGCGCCAGCAGCCTTCATCGGCGGGAGGGCAATGAGCAGTTCTTC. Its protein product is CASSLHRREGNEQFF.

This clone was seen more than once but under ten times. The gene calls are TRBV30 and TRBJ1-1; D might be TRBD1 (5 bases). Trimming cost V 1 base and J 4 bases, with 10 bases left between them. This CDR3 contains 13 residues. Per the germline V gene, CDR1 is GTSNPN and CDR2 is SVGIG (reference sequence). This CDR3 reads CAWSARDFTEAFF. The CDR3 DNA is TGTGCCTGGAGTGCCAGGGACTTCACTGAAGCTTTCTTT.

The chain carries TRBV30 and TRBJ2-1, with D tentatively TRBD2 (6 bases). Germline V CDR1 and CDR2: GTSNPN, SVGIG (reference sequence). V was shortened by 2 bases and J by 9 bases, with 11 bases between the two germline ends. This CDR3 comprises 12 residues. CDR3: CAWSYSGVEQFF. The CDR3 coding sequence is TGTGCCTGGAGTTATTCGGGAGTTGAGCAGTTCTTC.

Comments on this clone: Other nucleotide sequences in the sample specify the same CDR3. V usage is TRBV7-2 and J usage is TRBJ2-3; D is unresolved. The V end was cut by 1 base, the J end by 1 base, with 3 bases between. The CDR3 extends over 13 amino acids. Looked up from germline, CDR1 is SGHTA and CDR2 is FQGNSA. CDR3 protein: CASSLGGTDTQYF. The CDR3 coding sequence is TGTGCCAGCAGCTTAGGAGGCACAGATACGCAGTATTTT.

The table lists this clone with a few counts. J is TRBJ1-1 and V is TRBV28, with D unclear. The CDR3 loop spans 12 amino acids. Germline CDR1 and CDR2: MDHEN and SYDVKM. V was cut by 2 bases and J by 4 bases, with 5 bases left in between. The CDR3 loop reads CASSLPGTEAFF. As DNA, the CDR3 is TGTGCCAGCAGTTTACCGGGCACTGAAGCTTTCTTT.

DNA of the CDR3: TGTGCCAGCAGCGTAATGGGACTAGCTGGCAATGAGCAGTTCTTC. This gives the protein CASSVMGLAGNEQFF. J is TRBJ2-1 and V is TRBV9; 9 bases are a match to TRBD2. The CDR3 totals 15 residues. V was clipped by 1 base and J by 6 bases; unmatched bases: 5. Germline V gives CDR1 SGDLS, CDR2 YYNGEE.

This clone was counted at least ten times. The V gene is TRBV4-2, the J gene TRBJ1-2; no reliable D call. Germline V gives CDR1 LGHNA, CDR2 YNFKEQ. The CDR3 length is 14 residues. V lost 1 base, J lost 3 bases, and 9 bases lay in between. The CDR3: CASSQGGKDYGYTF. DNA for the CDR3: TGTGCCAGCAGCCAAGGTGGCAAAGACTATGGCTACACCTTC.

This clone has only a few counts. This sequence joins TRBV18 and TRBJ2-7; tentatively, D is TRBD1 (6 bases). V was clipped by 3 bases and J by 0 bases, with 12 bases between them. This CDR3 region has 15 residues. Germline CDR1 reads KGHSH; CDR2 reads LQKENI. The CDR3 loop is CASSPRQASSYEQYF. CDR3 DNA: TGTGCCAGCTCACCTCGACAGGCAAGCTCCTACGAGCAGTACTTC. Combining the CDR3 with reference TRBV18 and TRBJ2-7 gives the whole variable domain NAGVMQNPRHLVRRRGQEARLRCSPMKGHSHVYWYRQLPEEGLKFMVYLQKENIIDESGMPKERFSAEFPKEGPSILRIQQVVRGDSAAYFCASSPRQASSYEQYFGPGTRLTVT.

This chain joins TRBV29-1 and TRBJ1-1; TRBD1 might be the D (5 bases). V was pared by 1 base and J by 0 bases, with 9 bases between. Germline V gene data show CDR1 as SQVTM and CDR2 as ANQGSEA. The length of the CDR3 is 14 residues. The CDR3 protein is CSVEGPTVNTEAFF. The CDR3 DNA follows: TGCAGCGTTGAAGGCCCGACAGTGAACACTGAAGCTTTCTTT.

This clone appeared a few times. V is TRBV4-1 and J is TRBJ2-1; TRBD2 matches 11 bases. The trim removed 4 bases at V and 7 bases at J, leaving 6 bases unmatched. Germline V CDR1 and CDR2: MGHRA, YSYEKL. The CDR3 is 15 residues long. The CDR3 loop is CASSRLAGFRNEQFF. In DNA, the CDR3 is TGCGCCAGCAGCCGACTAGCGGGATTTAGAAATGAGCAGTTCTTC.

The chain uses TRBV29-1 and TRBJ1-2; D is unclear. The ends were cut back, 4 bases at V and 0 bases at J, with 9 bases in the middle. Per germline, CDR1 SQVTM and CDR2 ANQGSEA. The CDR3 runs 13 residues. In DNA form, the CDR3 reads TGCAGCGTTGGGGTTCAGGCTAACTATGGCTACACCTTC. Translated, it gives CSVGVQANYGYTF. The variable domain in full, completed from reference TRBV29-1 and TRBJ1-2, reads SAVISQKPSRDICQRGTSLTIQCQVDSQVTMMFWYRQQPGQSLTLIATANQGSEATYESGFVIDKFPISRPNLTFSTLTVSNMSPEDSSIYLCSVGVQANYGYTFGSGTRLTVV.

This clone was observed a few times. The chain employs TRBV4-2 and TRBJ1-5; no definite D call. CDR3 length: 15 residues. CDR1 and CDR2 (germline): LGHNA, YNFKEQ. V was shortened by 4 bases and J by 5 bases, with 15 bases between the two germline ends. The CDR3 region is CASSRIGGPDQPQHF. Written as DNA, the CDR3 is TGTGCCAGCAGCCGGATAGGAGGCCCCGATCAGCCCCAGCATTTT.

This chain links TRBV5-6 with TRBJ2-3, with D unclear. V was cut by 1 base and J by 6 bases, with 9 bases left in between. The germline gives CDR1 SGHDT, CDR2 YYEEEE. There are 13 residues in the CDR3. The CDR3 DNA reads TGTGCCAGCAGCTTGCGACTCGGGGATACGCAGTATTTT. This gives the protein CASSLRLGDTQYF. Combining the CDR3 with reference TRBV5-6 and TRBJ2-3 gives the whole variable domain DAGVTQSPTHLIKTRGQQVTLRCSPKSGHDTVSWYQQALGQGPQFIFQYYEEEERQRGNFPDRFSGHQFPNYSSELNVNALLLGDSALYLCASSLRLGDTQYFGPGTRLTVL.

This clone was picked up a small number of times. The chain joins TRBV7-9 to TRBJ1-2, with TRBD1 matching over 7 bases. Germline V CDR1 and CDR2: SEHNR, FQNEAQ (reference sequence). The V gene end was trimmed by 4 bases and the J gene end by 3 bases; junction bases not matched to a gene: 2. The CDR3 loop spans 13 amino acids. CDR3 loop: CASSSGQHYGYTF. The CDR3 nucleotides are TGTGCCAGCAGCTCGGGACAGCACTATGGCTACACCTTC.

The chain uses TRBV18 and TRBJ2-7; 10 bases map to TRBD1. CDR3 length: 14 residues. The V and J ends lost 1 base and 7 bases, in that order; junction bases with no gene match: 4. From germline, CDR1 is KGHSH and CDR2 LQKENI. The CDR3 DNA is TGTGCCAGCTCACCACAAGACAGGGGGCGTGAGCAGTACTTC. This encodes CASSPQDRGREQYF.